Presented here are 17 T cell receptor beta chains from one specimen sequenced in a study of T cells after yellow fever vaccination. One entry per CDR3 protein, called by TCRdb with MiXCR from the 5' RACE reads. The sample has 150,000 or so distinct CDR3 sequences, under 7.5% seen once. The sequencing used CD4+ T cells sorted from PBMCs, collected 5 days after the first yellow fever vaccination. These receptors were obtained from a man younger than 35 who received the YFV17D yellow fever vaccine.

This clonotype came up many times. The V call is TRBV7-2, the J call TRBJ2-5; 9 bases agree with TRBD2. The germline V gene encodes CDR1 SGHTA and CDR2 FQGNSA. The CDR3 sequence is 16 residues long. V was pared by 2 bases and J by 4 bases, with 8 bases of the junction left unmatched. CDR3 nucleotides: TGTGCCAGCAGCTTAACCAGCGGGGGGCTAGTAGAGACCCAGTACTTC. As protein: CASSLTSGGLVETQYF.

This clonotype has ten or more counts. The V gene is TRBV5-1, the J gene TRBJ2-1; 8 bases line up with TRBD1. This CDR3 has 16 residues. Germline CDR1 is SGHRS and CDR2 is YFSETQ. V gave up 4 bases and J gave up 2 bases; unmatched junction bases: 8. In DNA, the CDR3 is TGCGCCAGCAGCCTATGGCAGGGGGCCCCCTACAATGAGCAGTTCTTC. This gives the protein CASSLWQGAPYNEQFF.

The table lists this clonotype with a few counts. The genes are TRBV12-3 or TRBV12-4 and TRBJ2-7; 7 bases match TRBD1. The CDR3 is 12 residues long. Trimming at V came to 3 bases and at J to 6 bases, leaving 2 bases not matched to a gene. The CDR3 DNA follows: TGTGCCAGCAGTTTTACAGGGGTCGAGCAGTACGTC. It yields the protein CASSFTGVEQYV.

At least ten counts were recorded for this clonotype. This chain links TRBV12-3 or TRBV12-4 with TRBJ2-2; TRBD2 is a possible D gene (5 bases). The germline V and J ends were trimmed by 8 bases and 5 bases, with 12 bases remaining between them. The CDR3 is 13 amino acids. Here the CDR3 DNA reads TGTGCCAGCCAAGGCTCGGGGACCGGGGAGCTGTTTTTT. Its translation is CASQGSGTGELFF.

This clonotype has a count of ten or more. The chain couples TRBV5-1 to TRBJ2-2; 7 positions match TRBD1. CDR1 and CDR2 (germline): SGHRS, YFSETQ. Trimming removed 0 bases from V and 3 bases from J; junction bases left unmatched: 2. This CDR3 region has 15 residues. The CDR3 reads CASSLGTGYTGELFF. CDR3 bases: TGCGCCAGCAGCTTGGGGACAGGATACACCGGGGAGCTGTTTTTT.

This clonotype came up many times. The genes are TRBV5-8 and TRBJ2-1; 9 bases agree with TRBD1. This CDR3 spans 15 amino acids. J was trimmed by 0 bases and V by 4 bases; bases with no gene match: 2. Germline V lookup: CDR1 SGHTS, CDR2 YDEGEE. This CDR3 is CASSAGQGSYNEQFF. CDR3 bases: TGTGCCAGCAGCGCGGGACAGGGCTCCTACAATGAGCAGTTCTTC.

This clonotype showed up many times. This CDR3 is CASSLAVEAEAFF. The CDR3 region has the DNA TGCGCCAGCAGCTTGGCCGTGGAGGCTGAAGCTTTCTTT. The V gene is TRBV5-1, the J gene TRBJ1-1; D unclear. Germline V gene lookup returns CDR1 SGHRS and CDR2 YFSETQ. The length of the CDR3 is 13 residues. V gave up 0 bases and J gave up 6 bases, with 9 bases separating them.

This clonotype has a single count. A much larger clone differs from this one at a single base, so this may be a read error. The chain employs TRBV3-1 and TRBJ2-2, with D possibly matching TRBD2 (6 bases). CDR3 length equals 15 residues. In germline, CDR1 is LGHDT, CDR2 YNNKEL (reference sequence). CDR3 coding DNA: TGTGCCTGCAGCCAAGATCGGCGGGGCTCCGGGGAGCTGTTTTTT. This translates into CACSQDRRGSGELFF.

This clonotype was observed many times. V and J are TRBV18 and TRBJ2-3, with unresolved D. Deletions cut 4 bases from V and 4 bases from J, with 15 bases between. Germline V CDR1 and CDR2: KGHSH, LQKENI. The CDR3 totals 15 residues. CDR3 protein: CASSLGRSPPDTQYF. CDR3 nucleotide sequence: TGTGCCAGCTCACTGGGCCGCTCGCCCCCAGATACGCAGTATTTT. The full variable domain, rest sourced from reference TRBV18 and TRBJ2-3, is NAGVMQNPRHLVRRRGQEARLRCSPMKGHSHVYWYRQLPEEGLKFMVYLQKENIIDESGMPKERFSAEFPKEGPSILRIQQVVRGDSAAYFCASSLGRSPPDTQYFGPGTRLTVL.

This clonotype was picked up a small number of times. The DNA of the CDR3 is TGTGCCAGCAGCCATAACGGAAGAAGGCAGCCCCAGCATTTT. Residues: CASSHNGRRQPQHF. V gene TRBV4-2 combines with J gene TRBJ1-5; no clear D. V was shortened by 3 bases and J by 7 bases, with 13 bases between the two germline ends. Germline V gives CDR1 LGHNA, CDR2 YNFKEQ. CDR3 length equals 14 residues.

This clonotype was recorded at least ten times. The rearrangement uses TRBV9 and TRBJ2-1; 8 nucleotides align to TRBD2. The germline V gene encodes CDR1 SGDLS and CDR2 YYNGEE. The CDR3 contains 15 residues. Unmatched junction bases numbered 9, after V lost 7 bases and J lost 3 bases. The CDR3 DNA sequence: TGTGCCAGCTCAGAAGCGGGGGCCGACTACAATGAGCAGTTCTTC. As protein: CASSEAGADYNEQFF.

The sample holds a few counts of this clonotype. The chain employs TRBV6-5 and TRBJ1-6; a weak D match, TRBD1 (6 bases). This CDR3 spans 17 amino acids. V dropped 2 bases and J dropped 2 bases, with 13 bases sitting between them. Germline CDR1 MNHEY, CDR2 SVGAGI. CDR3: CASSYGGRQTYNSPLHF. The CDR3 region has the DNA TGTGCCAGCAGTTACGGGGGGCGACAGACCTATAATTCACCCCTCCACTTT.

In its sample, this clonotype was seen many times. This chain uses TRBV4-1 with TRBJ2-1, with D perhaps matching TRBD2 (6 bases). Germline CDR1 MGHRA, CDR2 YSYEKL. The CDR3 is made up of 17 amino acids. Trimming took 4 bases from V and 0 from J, leaving 16 bases between them. CDR3 bases: TGCGCCAGCAGCCCGAACTTAGCGGCCAGCTCCTACAATGAGCAGTTCTTC. This sequence encodes CASSPNLAASSYNEQFF.

This clonotype was counted between two and nine times. The J gene is TRBJ1-2, the V gene TRBV12-3 or TRBV12-4; weak D call: TRBD1 (5 bases). V was shortened by 6 bases and J by 7 bases, with 15 bases between the two germline ends. The CDR3 extends over 13 amino acids. The CDR3 sequence: CASRVGASGGYTF. The CDR3 DNA follows: TGTGCCAGCAGGGTTGGGGCCAGCGGTGGCTACACCTTC.

In this sample, this clonotype turned up many times. The chain uses TRBV3-1 and TRBJ2-2, with D hard to call. V lost 4 bases and J 7 bases, leaving 7 bases between the germline ends. The CDR3 contains 12 residues. The germline CDR1 and CDR2 sequences are LGHDT and YNNKEL (reference sequence). In nucleotides, the CDR3 is TGTGCCAGCAGCCTGTCGAACGGGGAGCTGTTTTTT. Its translation: CASSLSNGELFF.

At least ten counts were recorded for this clonotype. The rearrangement uses TRBV6-5 and TRBJ2-7; D remains unclear. V was cut by 0 bases and J by 4 bases, with 13 bases left in between. Per germline, CDR1 MNHEY and CDR2 SVGAGI. The CDR3 runs to 15 residues. The CDR3 DNA follows: TGTGCCAGCAGTTACTCGGGTTCGACCTTTTACGAGCAGTACTTC. As protein: CASSYSGSTFYEQYF.

In the case of this clonotype: This sequence may be a read error, since a much larger clone differs from it by one base. The chain links TRBV7-3 to TRBJ2-2; the D is unclear. This CDR3 is built from 14 residues. Trimming stripped 5 bases from V and 3 bases from J, with 10 bases between. CDR1 is SGHTA, CDR2 FQGTGA, per germline. The CDR3 reads CASSLSSYTGELFF. CDR3 DNA: TGTGCCAGCAGCCTCTCGAGCTACACCGGGGAGCTGTTTTTT.